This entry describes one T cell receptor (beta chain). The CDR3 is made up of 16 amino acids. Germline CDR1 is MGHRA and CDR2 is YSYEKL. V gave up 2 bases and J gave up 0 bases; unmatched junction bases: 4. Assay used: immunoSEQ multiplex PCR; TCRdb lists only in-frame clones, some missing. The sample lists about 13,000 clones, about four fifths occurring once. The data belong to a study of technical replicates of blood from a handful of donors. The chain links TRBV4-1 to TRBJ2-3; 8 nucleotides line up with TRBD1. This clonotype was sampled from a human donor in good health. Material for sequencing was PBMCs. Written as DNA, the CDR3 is TGCGCCAGCAGCCAACTGACAGGGGACAGCACAGATACGCAGTATTTT. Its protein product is CASSQLTGDSTDTQYF.